The rows below give T cell receptor beta chains drawn from one sample of a study of blood T cell repertoires in COVID-19. Sequencing was performed with immunoSEQ multiplex PCR; in TCRdb, only in-frame clones are kept and a portion is missing. This table holds 250,000 to 350,000 clones, 75% to 90% found once. The sample taken for sequencing was peripheral blood. These receptors were obtained from a man in his thirties or forties with acute or convalescent COVID-19. Each CDR3 is given with its conserved first and last residue. Each record gives: J gene, V gene, D gene, clone size, CDR3 protein, CDR3 DNA. The D gene is left open where the match is weak. Size tells how often a clone was seen (once, few, many) or the class of an expanded clone, and some rows leave it out.

J gene: TRBJ1-2; V gene: TRBV28; D gene: TRBD1; clone size: -; CDR3 protein: CASSSGQGANYGYTF; CDR3 DNA: TGTGCCAGCAGTAGTGGACAGGGGGCTAACTATGGCTACACCTTC
J gene: TRBJ1-2; V gene: TRBV5-6; D gene: -; clone size: -; CDR3 protein: CASSFDKALYGYTF; CDR3 DNA: TGTGCCAGCAGCTTCGACAAGGCCCTCTATGGCTACACCTTC
J gene: TRBJ1-1; V gene: TRBV7-3; D gene: -; clone size: -; CDR3 protein: CASSFQGNTEAFF; CDR3 DNA: TGTGCCAGCAGCTTCCAGGGGAACACTGAAGCTTTCTTT
J gene: TRBJ2-1; V gene: TRBV12-5; D gene: TRBD1; clone size: -; CDR3 protein: CASGFQGQSYNEQFF; CDR3 DNA: TGTGCTAGTGGTTTCCAGGGACAGTCCTACAATGAGCAGTTCTTC
J gene: TRBJ1-1; V gene: TRBV4-1; D gene: TRBD1; clone size: -; CDR3 protein: CASSQDRIRDRGVSEAFF; CDR3 DNA: TGCGCCAGCAGCCAAGATAGAATTCGGGACAGGGGTGTTTCTGAAGCTTTCTTT
J gene: TRBJ1-1; V gene: TRBV19; D gene: -; clone size: -; CDR3 protein: CASIRTTVPNGNTEAFF; CDR3 DNA: TGTGCCAGTATAAGGACGACAGTACCGAACGGGAACACTGAAGCTTTCTTT
J gene: TRBJ2-3; V gene: TRBV7-9; D gene: -; clone size: -; CDR3 protein: CASSDSRDTQYF; CDR3 DNA: TGTGCCAGCAGCGATTCTAGGGATACGCAGTATTTT
J gene: TRBJ2-7; V gene: TRBV29-1; D gene: TRBD2; clone size: -; CDR3 protein: CSVTSYRSHEQYF; CDR3 DNA: TGCAGCGTGACTAGCTATCGTTCACACGAGCAGTACTTC
J gene: TRBJ1-1; V gene: TRBV5-1; D gene: -; clone size: -; CDR3 protein: CASSSFGHPNTEAFF; CDR3 DNA: TGCGCCAGCAGCTCCTTTGGACACCCGAACACTGAAGCTTTCTTT
J gene: TRBJ2-7; V gene: TRBV18; D gene: TRBD2; clone size: -; CDR3 protein: CASSPLAGESSYEQYF; CDR3 DNA: TGTGCCAGCTCACCCCTAGCGGGGGAGTCCTCCTACGAGCAGTACTTC
J gene: TRBJ1-5; V gene: TRBV12-3/TRBV12-4; D gene: -; clone size: -; CDR3 protein: CASSFGGNQPQHF; CDR3 DNA: TGTGCCAGCAGTTTCGGGGGCAATCAGCCCCAGCATTTT
J gene: TRBJ1-5; V gene: TRBV10-3; D gene: -; clone size: -; CDR3 protein: CAISESIQGWGLGNQPQHF; CDR3 DNA: TGTGCCATCAGTGAGTCGATTCAAGGGTGGGGACTGGGCAATCAGCCCCAGCATTTT
J gene: TRBJ1-2; V gene: TRBV18; D gene: -; clone size: -; CDR3 protein: CASSRTEDDYGYTF; CDR3 DNA: TGTGCCAGCTCAAGGACAGAGGATGACTATGGCTACACCTTC
J gene: TRBJ1-2; V gene: TRBV6-1; D gene: TRBD1; clone size: -; CDR3 protein: CASSDVFGTGAGYTF; CDR3 DNA: TGTGCCAGCAGTGATGTCTTTGGGACAGGGGCCGGCTACACCTTC
J gene: TRBJ1-2; V gene: TRBV3-1/TRBV3-2; D gene: TRBD1; clone size: few; CDR3 protein: CASSRGQANYGYTF; CDR3 DNA: TGTGCCAGCAGCAGAGGACAGGCCAACTATGGCTACACCTTC
J gene: TRBJ2-1; V gene: TRBV7-8; D gene: -; clone size: -; CDR3 protein: CASSEDRSALAKRDNEQFF; CDR3 DNA: TGTGCCAGCAGCGAGGACCGGAGTGCCTTGGCGAAGAGGGACAATGAGCAGTTCTTC
J gene: TRBJ2-7; V gene: TRBV7-8; D gene: -; clone size: -; CDR3 protein: CASSPGGRSSYEQYF; CDR3 DNA: TGTGCCAGCAGCCCCGGGGGACGGAGCTCCTACGAGCAGTACTTC
J gene: TRBJ1-5; V gene: TRBV7-9; D gene: -; clone size: -; CDR3 protein: CASSLTGSNQPQHF; CDR3 DNA: TGTGCCAGCAGCTTAACCGGGAGCAATCAGCCCCAGCATTTT
J gene: TRBJ1-1; V gene: TRBV5-5; D gene: -; clone size: -; CDR3 protein: CASSRYTGRGTEAFF; CDR3 DNA: TGTGCCAGCAGCCGTTACACAGGGCGAGGGACTGAAGCTTTCTTT
J gene: TRBJ1-2; V gene: TRBV7-3; D gene: -; clone size: -; CDR3 protein: CASSLSGGGYSYTF; CDR3 DNA: TGTGCCAGCAGCTTATCCGGGGGTGGCTATAGCTACACCTTC
J gene: TRBJ2-1; V gene: TRBV3-1/TRBV3-2; D gene: -; clone size: once; CDR3 protein: CASSQASGHGSYNEQFF; CDR3 DNA: TGTGCCAGCAGCCAAGCCTCAGGACACGGCTCCTACAATGAGCAGTTCTTC
J gene: TRBJ1-5; V gene: TRBV5-1; D gene: -; clone size: once; CDR3 protein: CASSLLKGGVPQHF; CDR3 DNA: TGCGCCAGCAGCTTACTTAAAGGAGGGGTTCCCCAGCATTTT
J gene: TRBJ2-7; V gene: TRBV28; D gene: TRBD1; clone size: -; CDR3 protein: CASSIRDRGHHEQYF; CDR3 DNA: TGTGCCAGCAGTATCCGGGACAGGGGTCACCACGAGCAGTACTTC
J gene: TRBJ1-5; V gene: TRBV6-5; D gene: TRBD1; clone size: few; CDR3 protein: CASSLTGDQINPQHF; CDR3 DNA: TGTGCCAGCAGCCTGACAGGGGATCAGATCAATCCCCAGCATTTT
J gene: TRBJ1-2; V gene: TRBV6-4; D gene: -; clone size: -; CDR3 protein: CASSPFGGGNYGYTF; CDR3 DNA: TGTGCCAGCAGTCCCTTCGGGGGGGGAAACTATGGCTACACCTTC
J gene: TRBJ2-7; V gene: TRBV12-3/TRBV12-4; D gene: -; clone size: -; CDR3 protein: CASSEGAYEQYF; CDR3 DNA: TGTGCCAGCAGTGAGGGGGCCTACGAGCAGTACTTC
J gene: TRBJ2-3; V gene: TRBV11-2; D gene: -; clone size: -; CDR3 protein: CASSLVVGGSTDTQYF; CDR3 DNA: TGTGCCAGCAGCTTAGTGGTCGGGGGAAGCACAGATACGCAGTATTTT
J gene: TRBJ2-3; V gene: TRBV29-1; D gene: -; clone size: -; CDR3 protein: CSVGRAGGTQYF; CDR3 DNA: TGCAGCGTTGGTCGGGCCGGGGGTACGCAGTATTTT
J gene: TRBJ2-7; V gene: TRBV19; D gene: -; clone size: -; CDR3 protein: CASSIQGPHEQYF; CDR3 DNA: TGTGCCAGTAGTATCCAGGGTCCCCACGAGCAGTACTTC
J gene: TRBJ2-1; V gene: TRBV19; D gene: TRBD2; clone size: -; CDR3 protein: CASSIPGLAGGRNEQFF; CDR3 DNA: TGTGCCAGTAGTATTCCCGGACTAGCGGGGGGGCGTAATGAGCAGTTCTTC
J gene: TRBJ2-1; V gene: TRBV7-9; D gene: TRBD2; clone size: few; CDR3 protein: CASSLGAGSSYNEQFF; CDR3 DNA: TGTGCCAGCAGCTTAGGAGCGGGGAGCTCCTACAATGAGCAGTTCTTC
J gene: TRBJ2-7; V gene: TRBV28; D gene: -; clone size: -; CDR3 protein: CASSLRDFYEQYF; CDR3 DNA: TGTGCCAGCAGTTTGCGAGACTTCTACGAGCAGTACTTC
J gene: TRBJ2-5; V gene: TRBV3-1/TRBV3-2; D gene: -; clone size: few; CDR3 protein: CASSQDRGFQETQYF; CDR3 DNA: TGTGCCAGCAGCCAAGATCGAGGTTTCCAAGAGACCCAGTACTTC
J gene: TRBJ1-1; V gene: TRBV4-1; D gene: -; clone size: -; CDR3 protein: CASSQDQQGNTEAFF; CDR3 DNA: TGCGCCAGCAGCCAAGACCAACAGGGGAACACTGAAGCTTTCTTT
J gene: TRBJ1-2; V gene: TRBV5-1; D gene: TRBD1; clone size: -; CDR3 protein: CASSLVTGTGNGYTF; CDR3 DNA: TGCGCCAGCAGCTTGGTCACCGGGACAGGGAACGGCTACACCTTC
J gene: TRBJ1-6; V gene: TRBV9; D gene: -; clone size: -; CDR3 protein: CASGGGGAGNSPLHF; CDR3 DNA: TGTGCCAGCGGAGGAGGCGGGGCGGGTAATTCACCCCTCCACTTT